The table lists the clone carrying this TCR beta chain with many counts. Its target is not known. This entry is derived from a study of T cells in Graves' hyperthyroidism and ophthalmopathy. Patients having uncontrolled infection, another autoimmune disease, pregnancy or lactation were not included. Broader study findings: Most expanded thyroid clonotypes above 0.001 recurred in blood. A model of 13 V-J features distinguished ophthalmopathy from stable hyperthyroidism.

Amplified regions were TCR beta CDR3 sequences from RNA transcripts. The study used the HTBI primer set for a first-round RT-PCR of the TCR CDR3. TCRdb reprocessed the multiplex PCR reads via MiXCR and lists one record per CDR3 protein. The data hold around 600,000 distinct CDR3 sequences, with around 14% observed a single time. The V end lost 2 bases, the J end lost 4 bases, and 10 bases lay between the germline ends. The CDR3 sequence is 14 residues long. Germline CDR1 reads KGHDR; CDR2 reads SFDVKD. This chain connects TRBV24-1 to TRBJ1-2; D is undetermined. The origin of this receptor is a woman under 40 with Graves' hyperthyroidism. The specimen sequenced was blood. The CDR3 sequence: CATSDSRVGYGYTF. CDR3 sequence (DNA): TGTGCCACCAGTGATTCGCGGGTTGGCTATGGCTACACCTTC.